The source of this T cell receptor (beta chain) is a study of blood T cell repertoires in COVID-19. Turning to the study itself: Acute and convalescent COVID-19 samples came from the United States, Italy and Spain. From T cells, B-cell-depleted T cells, or PBMCs came the material, which was cDNA or gDNA.

In the original processing: By means of reference gene primer amplification, nucleated cell counts were estimated. Repertoires were generated with immunoSEQ multiplex PCR, while TCRdb's copy carries only in-frame clones and drops some. V and J calls and clone size come straight from that table; D and trimming were deduced from the DNA. The table has about 150,000 clones, around 79% seen once; the top ten hold under 2%. There are 15 residues in the CDR3. V was clipped by 0 bases and J by 0 bases, with 7 bases between them. Germline assignment: CDR1 SGHTS and CDR2 YDEGEE. The sequencing input was peripheral blood. The source of this sequence is an elderly man with acute or convalescent COVID-19. This chain joins TRBV5-8 and TRBJ1-5; D is ambiguous. The CDR3 sequence: CASSLGLLSNQPQHF. In DNA, the CDR3 is TGTGCCAGCAGCTTGGGACTACTTAGCAATCAGCCCCAGCATTTT.